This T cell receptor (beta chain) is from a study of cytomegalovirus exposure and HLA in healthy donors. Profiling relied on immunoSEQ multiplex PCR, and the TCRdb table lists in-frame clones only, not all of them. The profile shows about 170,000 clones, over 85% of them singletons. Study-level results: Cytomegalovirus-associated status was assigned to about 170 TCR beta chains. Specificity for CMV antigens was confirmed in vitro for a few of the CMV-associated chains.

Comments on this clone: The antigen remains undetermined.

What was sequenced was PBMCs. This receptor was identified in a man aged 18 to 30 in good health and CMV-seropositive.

The CDR3 region is CASRTGQPRETQYF. The CDR3 DNA follows: TGTGCCAGCAGGACGGGACAGCCACGTGAGACCCAGTACTTC. The chain combines TRBV6-6 with TRBJ2-5, with 7 bases fitting TRBD1. The V gene end was trimmed by 6 bases and the J gene end by 5 bases; junction bases not matched to a gene: 9. Per the germline V gene, CDR1 is MNHNY and CDR2 is SVGAGI (reference sequence). CDR3 length: 14 residues.